This record concerns one T cell receptor beta chain sequence. Its antigen is still unknown. The sample originates from a study of cytotoxic CD8 clonotypes in ibrutinib-treated CLL. Study-wide findings and caveats: Contraction or stability on treatment characterized the public clonotypes, which were uncommon.

Between the trimmed V and J ends, which lost 8 bases and 4 bases, there was a span of 12 bases. The CDR3 has 13 residues. Germline CDR1 and CDR2: MNHNY and SVGAGI (reference sequence). Extraction of around 1.9 micrograms of genomic DNA from cryopreserved PBMCs supplied material for TCR beta libraries. With sequencing, the targeted depth ranged from 1 in 200,000 to 1 in 1 million T cells. TCRdb's copy holds only in-frame clones and misses some; the assay was immunoSEQ multiplex PCR. The repertoire holds just over 200,000 clones, with nearly 80% as singletons. The J gene is TRBJ1-3, the V gene TRBV6-6; D is undetermined. This clonotype originated in a human donor with chronic lymphocytic leukemia. Sequences were derived from PBMCs, sampled after 12 months of ibrutinib treatment. The CDR3 DNA is TGTGCCAGCCGGTTTGCGGAGGGAAACACCATATATTTT. Translated: CASRFAEGNTIYF.